This TCR beta chain came from a study of vaccination and CD4 T cells after COVID-19. Per germline, CDR1 SNHLY and CDR2 FYNNEI. V was shortened by 8 bases and J by 1 base, with 15 bases between the two germline ends. The CDR3 runs 14 residues. CD4+ T cells that had been cultured provided DNA sequenced with the Oncomine TCR Beta short-read assay. From the PCR reads, TCRdb called clonotypes with MiXCR, one entry per CDR3 protein. In the table there are several thousand distinct CDR3 sequences, about 34% of which are singletons. The treatment denotes: roughly ten-day PBMC culture with coronavirus spike peptide pools or control peptides (ViraFEST assay). From the unexposed donor, CD4+ T cells were collected ahead of the COVID-19 pandemic (2011-2018). In regard to this clonotype: As yet, its antigen is unknown.

This TCR came from a human donor in good health. The V call is TRBV2, the J call TRBJ2-7; D is possibly TRBD1 (6 bases). The sequenced sample consisted of CD4+ T cells from blood, cultured in vitro. This chain's CDR3 is CASRDTGQSYEQYF. The CDR3 nucleotides read TGTGCCAGCCGAGACACCGGACAGTCCTACGAGCAGTACTTC.